This TCR beta chain is drawn from a study of cytomegalovirus exposure and HLA in healthy donors. The CDR3 consists of 14 residues. The V gene lost 0 bases and the J gene lost 8 bases, with 11 bases spanning the gap. Germline V gene sequence: CDR1 SGDLS, CDR2 YYNGEE. The study ran its PCR with 60 Vbeta and 13 Jbeta primers. The table came from immunoSEQ multiplex PCR; TCRdb's copy has only in-frame clones and leaves some out. Among under 150,000 clones listed, just under 85% were seen once. Comment on this clone: The antigen remains unidentified.

Study-level findings and limits: On later analysis, the bulk of CMV-associated TCR beta chains appeared to be HLA-restricted. Analyses of presence/absence relied on an assumption of roughly uniform sequencing depth across donors.

The sample consisted of PBMCs. The chain couples TRBV9 to TRBJ1-4, with D maybe TRBD1 (6 bases). The TCR originated in a boy between 2 and 10 years old in good health and CMV-seronegative. The CDR3 DNA reads as TGTGCCAGCAGCGTAGAACAGGGCAGGGAAAAACTGTTTTTT. It yields the protein CASSVEQGREKLFF.